This T cell receptor (beta chain) was profiled in a study of blood T cells in healthy people across ages. General study points: TCR beta diversity, measured per million T cells, fell in a roughly linear way with age.

Using a J-beta primer mix together with a sample-barcoded 5' primer, a second PCR was run for about 6 to 12 cycles. Every molecule of cDNA carried a tag from a template-switch adaptor with 12 random nucleotides. From the 5' RACE reads, TCRdb called clonotypes with MiXCR, one entry per CDR3 protein. The sample consists of 700,000 to 800,000 distinct CDR3 sequences, 35% to 45% of them appearing once. On this clonotype: No antigen is known for it.

The donors, all healthy, were Caucasians living in Russia, aged 6 to 90. Trimming cost V 6 bases and J 11 bases, with 22 bases left between them. CDR3 length equals 14 residues. The specimen was blood. The rearrangement links TRBV12-3 or TRBV12-4 to TRBJ2-5; D is uncertain. The TCR originated in a woman aged 55-75 years in good health. This CDR3 reads CASSLPAAPNEQYF. Written as DNA, the CDR3 is TGTGCCAGCAGCCTTCCCGCGGCACCCAATGAGCAGTACTTC.